Shown below are 21 T cell receptor beta chains from a single sample sequenced in a study of T cells in Graves' hyperthyroidism and ophthalmopathy. Amplified TCR beta CDR3 regions came from RNA transcripts. The HTBI primer set served for first-round RT-PCR of the TCR CDR3. A single record per CDR3 protein comes from TCRdb applying MiXCR to the multiplex PCR reads. The sample has under 650,000 distinct CDR3 sequences; around 15% are singletons. The specimen sequenced was blood. The origin of the receptors is a woman aged 25 to 39 with Graves' hyperthyroidism.

The table lists this clonotype with a few counts. The rearrangement uses TRBV20-1 and TRBJ1-6; TRBD1 matches at 7 bases. The germline V gene encodes CDR1 DFQATT and CDR2 SNEGSKA (reference sequence). There are 16 residues in the CDR3. The V gene end was trimmed by 3 bases and the J gene end by 5 bases; junction bases not matched to a gene: 10. The CDR3 is CSASANRDRHNSPLHF. The CDR3 DNA reads TGCAGTGCTAGCGCGAACCGGGACAGACATAATTCACCCCTCCACTTT.

A word on this clonotype: Just one base apart from a much larger clone, this may be a read error. As the CDR3 is not closed by the conserved phenylalanine or tryptophan, this likely results from a read error. The V and J genes are TRBV7-8 and TRBJ2-7; D gene uncertain. The CDR3 has 14 amino acids. The germline V gene encodes CDR1 SGHVS and CDR2 FQNEAQ. V was cut by 4 bases and J by 2 bases, with 12 bases left in between. CDR3 in amino acids: CASSYSALAYEQYL. In nucleotides, the CDR3 is TGTGCCAGCAGCTATTCCGCATTAGCCTACGAGCAGTACTTG.

The chain links TRBV4-1 to TRBJ1-2; D remains ambiguous. V was clipped by 0 bases and J by 5 bases, with 13 bases between them. The germline gives CDR1 MGHRA, CDR2 YSYEKL. This CDR3 is built from 15 residues. The CDR3 loop reads CASSQDNRGRYGYTF. The CDR3 DNA reads TGCGCCAGCAGCCAAGATAATCGGGGTAGATATGGCTACACCTTC.

The V call is TRBV20-1, the J call TRBJ2-7, with 9 bases lining up with TRBD1. The CDR3 totals 14 residues. Germline lookup yields CDR1 DFQATT and CDR2 SNEGSKA (reference sequence). Trimming cost V 0 bases and J 4 bases; bases outside gene matches: 4. The CDR3 loop is CSARDQGQGYEQYF. The CDR3 DNA reads as TGCAGTGCTAGAGATCAGGGACAGGGATACGAGCAGTACTTC.

This clonotype was seen many times. In DNA form, the CDR3 reads TGTGCCAGCAACCCCAGCGGGAGTTTCTCCTACGAGCAGTACTTC. Translating it yields CASNPSGSFSYEQYF. The rearrangement joins TRBV28 to TRBJ2-7; 8 bases match TRBD2. The CDR3 consists of 15 residues. The germline V gene has CDR1 MDHEN and CDR2 SYDVKM. The V gene end was trimmed by 7 bases and the J gene end by 0 bases; junction bases not matched to a gene: 8.

This chain links TRBV5-1 with TRBJ2-2, with a weak D call TRBD2 (6 bases). Germline CDR1 reads SGHRS; CDR2 reads YFSETQ. Deletions cut 7 bases from V and 5 bases from J, with 18 bases between. The CDR3 spans 15 residues. This CDR3 reads CASHGDGGRTGELFF. The CDR3 bases are TGCGCCAGCCATGGGGACGGGGGTCGTACCGGGGAGCTGTTTTTT. Full variable domain (rest looked up from reference TRBV5-1 and TRBJ2-2): KAGVTQTPRYLIKTRGQQVTLSCSPISGHRSVSWYQQTPGQGLQFLFEYFSETQRNKGNFPGRFSGRQFSNSRSEMNVSTLELGDSALYLCASHGDGGRTGELFFGEGSRLTVL.

This clonotype was counted between two and nine times. The chain carries TRBV20-1 and TRBJ1-5; no clear D gene. Trimming removed 4 bases at V and 6 bases at J, with 1 base between. The CDR3 extends over 9 amino acids. Germline CDR1 is DFQATT and CDR2 is SNEGSKA (reference sequence). CDR3 region: CSATQPQHF. For the CDR3, the DNA is TGCAGTGCTACTCAGCCCCAGCATTTT.

This clonotype was counted ten times or more. The gene calls are TRBV27 and TRBJ2-1; D is perhaps TRBD2 (6 bases). Germline-derived CDR1 and CDR2 are MNHEY and SMNVEV (reference sequence). V lost 5 bases and J 4 bases, leaving 9 bases between the germline ends. CDR3 length: 13 amino acids. DNA of the CDR3: TGTGCCAGCAGTACGGCGGGGTACAATGAGCAGTTCTTC. It is translated as CASSTAGYNEQFF.

This clonotype showed up many times. The chain links TRBV11-2 to TRBJ1-4; no reliable D call. The ends were cut back, 1 base at V and 0 bases at J, with 9 bases in the middle. Germline V gives CDR1 SGHAT, CDR2 FQNNGV. The CDR3 sequence is 16 residues long. This CDR3 reads CASSLGSRTTNEKLFF. The CDR3 nucleotides read TGTGCCAGCAGCTTAGGGAGCCGTACAACTAATGAAAAACTGTTTTTT.

The chain carries TRBV19 and TRBJ2-6; D is perhaps TRBD1 (5 bases). The V gene's germline CDR1 is LNHDA and CDR2 SQIVND (reference sequence). This CDR3 is built from 16 residues. V was trimmed by 3 bases and J by 2 bases, leaving 11 bases between them. The CDR3 DNA reads TGTGCCAGTAGTATCAGTAAGGGGACTGGGGCCAACGTCCTGACTTTC. Amino acid sequence: CASSISKGTGANVLTF.

This chain joins TRBV11-3 and TRBJ2-4; D may be TRBD1 or TRBD2 (5 bases each). CDR1 SGHNT and CDR2 YENEEA come from the germline V gene. The CDR3 sequence is 17 residues long. The V gene lost 3 bases and the J gene lost 5 bases, with 20 bases spanning the gap. The CDR3 spells CASSFNTGPFLENIQYF. The CDR3 DNA sequence: TGTGCCAGCAGCTTTAATACGGGGCCGTTCTTGGAAAACATTCAGTACTTC.

In this sample, this clonotype turned up a few times. The chain joins TRBV30 to TRBJ2-7; a weak D match, TRBD1 (5 bases). Germline V gene lookup returns CDR1 GTSNPN and CDR2 SVGIG (reference sequence). This CDR3 has 16 amino acids. V was shortened by 0 bases and J by 5 bases, with 20 bases between the two germline ends. The CDR3 region is CAWSVHVARLGDEQYF. The CDR3, as DNA: TGTGCCTGGAGTGTACACGTGGCGCGGTTAGGGGACGAGCAGTACTTC.

This clonotype showed up just a few times. The chain couples TRBV27 to TRBJ1-4; tentatively, D is TRBD1 (5 bases). CDR3 length equals 14 residues. Deletions cut 1 base from V and 5 bases from J, with 8 bases between. CDR1 MNHEY and CDR2 SMNVEV come from the germline V gene (reference sequence). The CDR3: CASSLWGPNEKLFF. CDR3 bases: TGTGCCAGCAGTTTATGGGGCCCCAATGAAAAACTGTTTTTT. The whole variable domain, remainder taken from reference TRBV27 and TRBJ1-4, is EAQVTQNPRYLITVTGKKLTVTCSQNMNHEYMSWYRQDPGLGLRQIYYSMNVEVTDKGDVPEGYKVSRKEKRNFPLILESPSPNQTSLYFCASSLWGPNEKLFFGSGTQLSVL.

This clonotype was observed a few times. The chain recombines TRBV12-5 with TRBJ1-5, with no clear D. This CDR3 contains 17 residues. Germline values: CDR1 LGHNT, CDR2 FRNRAP. Between the trimmed V and J ends, which lost 0 bases and 0 bases, there was a span of 12 bases. CDR3: CASGLVHGPDSNQPQHF. The CDR3 nucleotides read TGTGCTAGTGGTTTGGTACATGGGCCGGATAGCAATCAGCCCCAGCATTTT.

This clonotype was seen more than once but under ten times. The chain joins TRBV9 to TRBJ2-5, with 8 bases that match TRBD2. CDR1 is SGDLS and CDR2 is YYNGEE in the germline V gene. The ends lost 2 bases at V and 5 bases at J; junction bases unmatched: 8. This CDR3 spans 15 amino acids. DNA of the CDR3: TGTGCCAGCAGCGTGAGAGCGGGAGTTGGGGAGACCCAGTACTTC. Its protein product is CASSVRAGVGETQYF.

This clonotype came up a few times. V usage is TRBV19 and J usage is TRBJ2-1; D is possibly TRBD1 (5 bases). Trimming stripped 7 bases from V and 8 bases from J, with 15 bases between. The CDR3 contains 13 residues. The germline V gene encodes CDR1 LNHDA and CDR2 SQIVND (reference sequence). CDR3 region: CASIGRAWDEQFF. The CDR3 region has the DNA TGTGCCAGTATCGGCAGGGCCTGGGATGAGCAGTTCTTC. Filled out from reference TRBV19 and TRBJ2-1, the complete variable domain reads DGGITQSPKYLFRKEGQNVTLSCEQNLNHDAMYWYRQDPGQGLRLIYYSQIVNDFQKGDIAEGYSVSREKKESFPLTVTSAQKNPTAFYLCASIGRAWDEQFFGPGTRLTVL.

This clonotype was detected only a few times. The chain combines TRBV30 with TRBJ2-5; tentative D call: TRBD1 (5 bases). The CDR3 runs 15 residues. Germline V gives CDR1 GTSNPN, CDR2 SVGIG (reference sequence). V was shortened by 1 base and J by 5 bases, with 17 bases between the two germline ends. The DNA of the CDR3 is TGTGCCTGGAGTGGGTTCAGGTGGAAGGGGGAGACCCAGTACTTC. Amino acids: CAWSGFRWKGETQYF.

This clonotype was observed many times. The chain has TRBV7-9 and TRBJ2-7, with D hard to call. The germline V gene has CDR1 SEHNR and CDR2 FQNEAQ (reference sequence). The CDR3 runs to 12 residues. Trimming removed 2 bases from V and 5 bases from J, with 7 bases in between. In DNA, the CDR3 is TGTGCCAGCAGCTTAATGTGGGACGAGCAGTACTTC. It encodes CASSLMWDEQYF.

This clonotype was seen repeatedly, ten times or more. The chain recombines TRBV20-1 with TRBJ1-2; TRBD1 might be the D (6 bases). This CDR3 region has 15 residues. The ends were cut back, 0 bases at V and 4 bases at J, with 15 bases in the middle. Germline V gene data show CDR1 as DFQATT and CDR2 as SNEGSKA (reference sequence). The CDR3 region is CSAREFSTGLYGYTF. The CDR3 coding sequence is TGCAGTGCTAGAGAGTTCTCGACAGGACTCTATGGCTACACCTTC.

Ten or more counts support this clonotype. The chain has TRBV7-2 and TRBJ1-2; D remains unclear. CDR1 and CDR2 (germline): SGHTA, FQGNSA. The V and J ends lost 5 bases and 0 bases respectively, with 13 bases between them. This CDR3 is 15 amino acids long. The CDR3: CASSPRTTSNYGYTF. CDR3 in DNA: TGTGCCAGCAGCCCACGTACGACTTCTAACTATGGCTACACCTTC.

This clonotype was counted many times. The gene calls are TRBV27 and TRBJ2-3; D possibly uses TRBD1 or TRBD2 (5 bases each). CDR1 is MNHEY and CDR2 is SMNVEV in the germline V gene (reference sequence). V was shortened by 6 bases and J by 4 bases, with 14 bases between the two germline ends. The CDR3 runs to 14 residues. Here the CDR3 reads CASSPGTPPDTQYF. DNA of the CDR3: TGTGCCAGCAGCCCAGGGACCCCCCCAGATACGCAGTATTTT.